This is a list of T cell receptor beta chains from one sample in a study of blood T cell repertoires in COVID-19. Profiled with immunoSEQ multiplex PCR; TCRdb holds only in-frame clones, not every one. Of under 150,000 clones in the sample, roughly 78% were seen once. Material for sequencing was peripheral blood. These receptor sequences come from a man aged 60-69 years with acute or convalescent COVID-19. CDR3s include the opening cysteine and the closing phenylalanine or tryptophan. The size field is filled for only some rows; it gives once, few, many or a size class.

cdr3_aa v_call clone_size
CASSDAGGANYGYTF TRBV18 NA
CASSPLTGEYNEQFF TRBV18 NA
CSVGLAGVQFF TRBV29-1 NA
CASSIDAPRAGGRETQYF TRBV19 NA
CASSPGLAGQETQYF TRBV5-1 NA
CASSPSPTGYSYGYTF TRBV7-2 few
CAWSSSRGGELFF TRBV30 NA
CASARTPKDEQFF TRBV4-2 NA
CASSQGAISGNTIYF TRBV4-1 once
CSVGGGREAGELFF TRBV29-1 NA
CASSGQGITGNTIYF TRBV5-1 NA
CASSLYGRGNEKLFF TRBV5-6 NA
CASSSGISGKREQYF TRBV28 NA
CASSTLAAATGELFF TRBV19 NA
CASSLRTHWGYTF TRBV5-6 NA
CASSPVGGASISYEQYF TRBV7-9 NA
CASSWDNNYGYTF TRBV11-1 once
CASRQSGTGHQPQHF TRBV7-2 NA
CASSATGGSGIEQFF TRBV19 NA
CASSTTLTGELFF TRBV4-2 NA
CATKDRFTEAFF TRBV28 NA
CASSRILLAGANTGELFF TRBV4-1 NA
CASSLGLGAGNSPLHF TRBV7-8 NA
CASSLTGRPDTQYF TRBV5-1 NA
CASSRGGGEQYF TRBV6-5 NA
CASRFQGQGNEKLFF TRBV5-1 few
CASSQQGEVTEAFF TRBV6-5 NA
CASSLQGNYEQYF TRBV5-1 NA
CASSSITMGPLHF TRBV7-9 NA
CASSVGDGLAGAYEQYF TRBV9 NA
CASTSLVTSGYHTGELFF TRBV5-8 NA
CASSFVGTGEETQYF TRBV7-2 NA
CAIRTGTVNYGYTF TRBV10-3 NA
CASRPQGGSYGYTF TRBV28 NA
CASSLTGTVYTDTQYF TRBV19 NA
CASSLGWGQTDTQYF TRBV7-6 NA
CASSFSTGDQPQHF TRBV27 few
CASSPQGIGQYF TRBV5-6 NA
CASSPWREGNRVQFF TRBV4-2 few
CASKISHRQPQHF TRBV28 NA
CASSQFGGGATEAFF TRBV3-1/TRBV3-2 NA
CASSRGTSNTEAFF TRBV18 NA
CASSLNSLGGTEAFF TRBV27 NA
CASRGRRSGANVLTF TRBV7-8 NA
CAISEGGRAGNEQFF TRBV10-3 few
CASSLTRQGMGETQYF TRBV5-1 NA
CASSLGGAGGTSTDTQYF TRBV7-8 NA
CASSEVGQGRETQYF TRBV2 NA
CSVGIGGETQYF TRBV29-1 NA